Below are 6 T cell receptor beta chains sequenced from a single sample in a study of spatial heterogeneity in lung cancer. TCRdb re-analysed the 5' RACE reads in MiXCR, keeping a single row per CDR3 protein. This sample has about 11,000 distinct CDR3 sequences, with more than 4% found just once. Their antigens are not known. Study-wide results and caveats: Tumor mutation counts were tracked by expanded intratumoral alpha and beta TCR counts.

Documented time point: sample taken at primary tumor resection. The sequencing used lung tumor tissue, collected at surgery. Source of these receptors: a male donor with early-stage non-small cell lung cancer.

This clonotype is labeled medium-sized. A library made for alpha chains picked up this beta chain off target, so its size means little. The rearrangement links TRBV6-1 to TRBJ1-5; 7 bases align to TRBD1. The CDR3 spans 14 residues. V was clipped by 2 bases and J by 5 bases; unmatched bases: 3. CDR1 is MNHNS, CDR2 SASEGT, per germline. CDR3 sequence reads: CASSEQGGHQPQHF. CDR3 sequence (DNA): TGTGCCAGCAGTGAACAGGGGGGGCATCAGCCCCAGCATTTT.

As for this clonotype: This beta chain came through as a stray read in a library set up for alpha chains, and its size says little. CDR3 residues: CASSLDPGSGGKLFF. As DNA, the CDR3 is TGTGCCAGCAGCTTAGATCCCGGAAGTGGTGGAAAACTGTTTTTT. This chain uses TRBV7-2 with TRBJ1-4; no clear D gene. Trimming stripped 1 base from V and 10 bases from J, with 16 bases between. The CDR3 has 15 amino acids. Germline V gene data show CDR1 as SGHTA and CDR2 as FQGNSA.

This clonotype came up a few times. This beta chain is off target for a library built for alpha chains, so its abundance means little. V gene TRBV6-5 combines with J gene TRBJ2-1; the match to TRBD2 covers 9 bases. The ends lost 5 bases at V and 7 bases at J; junction bases unmatched: 9. This CDR3 region has 15 residues. The germline gives CDR1 MNHEY, CDR2 SVGAGI. The CDR3 spells CASSDVREGRNEQFF. CDR3 nucleotides: TGTGCCAGCAGTGACGTGCGGGAGGGCCGTAATGAGCAGTTCTTC.

At least ten counts were recorded for this clonotype. The library was prepared for alpha chains; this beta chain is a stray read, so its frequency means little. This sequence joins TRBV5-1 and TRBJ2-1; TRBD2 matches 9 bases. The germline V gene has CDR1 SGHRS and CDR2 YFSETQ. Germline trimming cut 3 bases from V and 7 bases from J; bases unmatched to any gene: 5. The CDR3 is 14 residues long. The CDR3 DNA reads as TGCGCCAGCAGCTCTCCTAGCGGGGCAAATGAGCAGTTCTTC. Residues: CASSSPSGANEQFF.

A word on this clonotype: A library prepared for alpha chains yielded this beta chain as an off-target read; its size is of little meaning. This rearrangement joins TRBV18 to TRBJ2-5; D uncertain. This CDR3 is 12 amino acids long. Trimming removed 3 bases at V and 1 base at J, with 3 bases between. Per the germline V gene, CDR1 is KGHSH and CDR2 is LQKENI. The CDR3 DNA sequence: TGTGCCAGCTCACCTTCCCAAGAGACCCAGTACTTC. It translates to CASSPSQETQYF.

This clonotype is deemed medium-sized. This beta chain appears as a stray read in a library generated for alpha chains; its size is not informative. V and J are TRBV12-3 or TRBV12-4 and TRBJ1-1; TRBD1 matches 8 bases. The CDR3 contains 18 residues. V lost 3 bases and J lost 7; bases outside the gene matches: 19. The CDR3 sequence: CASSFPNQGGRGHVEAFF. The CDR3 region has the DNA TGTGCCAGCAGTTTCCCCAACCAAGGAGGCAGGGGGCATGTTGAAGCTTTCTTT.